The rows below give T cell receptor beta chains drawn from one sample of a study of blood T cell repertoires in COVID-19. The protocol was immunoSEQ multiplex PCR, while the TCRdb copy is restricted to in-frame clones and leaves out a portion. The top ten clones hold 1.1% of a sample with fewer than 250,000 clones, approximately 90% of them seen once. Sequencing was done on a sample of peripheral blood. Receptor source: a man aged 30 to 39 with acute or convalescent COVID-19. Both conserved end residues are part of each CDR3. A D gene is named only where the DNA matches it firmly. Size is stated for part of the rows, as once, few or many counts, or as a class when the clone is expanded.

>TRBJ2-7|TRBV28|15|.|TRBD1
CASSLYTGGKNEQYF
TGTGCCAGCAGTTTATATACAGGGGGGAAGAACGAGCAGTACTTC
>TRBJ2-1|TRBV27|17|.|TRBD2
CASSPLQTSGGSTEQFF
TGTGCCAGCAGTCCTCTACAGACTAGCGGAGGTAGTACTGAGCAGTTCTTC
>TRBJ1-2|TRBV18|13|.|.
CASSEDSIYGYTF
TGTGCCAGCTCAGAGGACAGCATCTATGGCTACACCTTC
>TRBJ1-1|TRBV2|13|.|.
CASFLSRDTEAFF
TGTGCCAGCTTTCTTTCCCGGGACACTGAAGCTTTCTTT
>TRBJ2-7|TRBV29-1|13|.|.
CAGRKSSSYEQYF
TGCGCGGGACGCAAGAGCAGCTCCTACGAGCAGTACTTC
>TRBJ2-7|TRBV5-6|15|once|TRBD1
CASSWGQGVPYEQYF
TGTGCCAGCAGTTGGGGACAGGGGGTTCCCTACGAGCAGTACTTC
>TRBJ1-4|TRBV28|13|.|TRBD1
CATTGTVNEKLFF
TGTGCCACGACCGGGACAGTTAATGAAAAACTGTTTTTT
>TRBJ1-2|TRBV27|19|.|TRBD1
CASSSYGTGGRGAFGGYTF
TGTGCCAGCAGTTCGTATGGGACAGGGGGCCGGGGTGCTTTCGGGGGCTACACCTTC
>TRBJ1-6|TRBV5-6|17|.|.
CASNTGLRSSYNSPLHF
TGTGCCAGCAATACGGGTTTGAGGAGCTCCTATAATTCACCCCTCCACTTT
>TRBJ1-2|TRBV7-9|13|once|TRBD1
CASSGTGDYGYTF
TGTGCCAGCAGTGGGACAGGCGACTATGGCTACACCTTC
>TRBJ2-7|TRBV9|14|few|TRBD1
CASSVQGAPYEQYF
TGTGCCAGCAGCGTACAGGGGGCGCCGTACGAGCAGTACTTC
>TRBJ1-4|TRBV5-6|16|.|TRBD1
CASSWMTGTGNEKLFF
TGTGCCAGCAGCTGGATGACCGGGACAGGGAATGAAAAACTGTTTTTT